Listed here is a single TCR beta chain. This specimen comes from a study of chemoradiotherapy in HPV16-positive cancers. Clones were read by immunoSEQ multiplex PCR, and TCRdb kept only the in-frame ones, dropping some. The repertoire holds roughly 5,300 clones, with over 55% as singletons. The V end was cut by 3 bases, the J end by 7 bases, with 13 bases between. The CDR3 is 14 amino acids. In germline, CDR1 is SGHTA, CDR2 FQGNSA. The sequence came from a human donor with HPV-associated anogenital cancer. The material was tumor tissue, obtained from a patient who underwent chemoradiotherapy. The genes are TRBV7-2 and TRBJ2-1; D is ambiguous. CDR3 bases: TGTGCCAGCAGCTTGCTCCTCGGTCAGAATGAGCAGTTCTTC. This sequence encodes CASSLLLGQNEQFF.